The 12 T cell receptor beta chains below come from one sample, sequenced in a study of shared clonotypes between healthy human individuals. Method: immunoSEQ multiplex PCR; TCRdb's copy keeps in-frame clones and lacks some. The table records some 480,000 clones, 70% to 80% of them present only once. The material sequenced was PBMCs. The receptors here all came from a woman aged 40 to 50 in good health. Some clones in this sample may be carry-over from other donors' samples.

The chain links TRBV6-5 to TRBJ2-2; 10 nucleotides align to TRBD2. Germline V gene data show CDR1 as MNHEY and CDR2 as SVGAGI. Trimming took 4 bases from V and 6 from J; bases not matched to a gene: 5. The CDR3 has 15 amino acids. In nucleotides, the CDR3 is TGTGCCAGCAGTTCTAGCGGGAGACCCGCCGGGGAGCTGTTTTTT. Its translation: CASSSSGRPAGELFF.

The chain is built from TRBV30 and TRBJ1-1; 8 bases are shared with TRBD1. The CDR3 extends over 11 amino acids. Losses at the gene ends were 4 bases for V and 10 bases for J; bases not matched to a gene: 5. The germline gives CDR1 GTSNPN, CDR2 SVGIG (reference sequence). The DNA of the CDR3 is TGTGCCTGGAACGGACAGGGTGGAGCTTTCTTT. Translation: CAWNGQGGAFF.

The rearrangement links TRBV7-3 to TRBJ2-1, with no clear D. V shed 2 bases and J shed 12 bases, with 14 bases lying between them. Looked up from germline, CDR1 is SGHTA and CDR2 is FQGTGA. There are 13 residues in the CDR3. CDR3 coding DNA: TGTGCCAGCAGCTTAGATGGGATAAGCCGGCAGTTCTTC. This translates into CASSLDGISRQFF.

This clone showed up just once. The chain combines TRBV5-4 with TRBJ1-1; TRBD1 aligns across 8 bases. The V gene's germline CDR1 is SGHNT and CDR2 YYREEE (reference sequence). The CDR3 runs 15 residues. Losses at the gene ends were 4 bases for V and 0 bases for J; bases not matched to a gene: 5. The CDR3 DNA reads as TGTGCCAGCAGCAGCGGACAGGGCCTGAACACTGAAGCTTTCTTT. Translated: CASSSGQGLNTEAFF.

V gene TRBV28 combines with J gene TRBJ2-1; TRBD2 matches 7 bases. After removal of 3 bases from V and 6 bases from J, the junction contained 11 bases not matched to a gene. Germline lookup yields CDR1 MDHEN and CDR2 SYDVKM. This CDR3 region has 16 residues. The CDR3 loop reads CASSLERSGTFNEQFF. In DNA, the CDR3 is TGTGCCAGCAGTTTGGAGAGGAGCGGGACCTTCAATGAGCAGTTCTTC.

The V and J genes are TRBV7-2 and TRBJ2-7, with 9 bases aligning to TRBD2. The ends lost 3 bases at V and 4 bases at J; junction bases unmatched: 7. Germline CDR1 is SGHTA and CDR2 is FQGNSA. CDR3 length equals 15 residues. The CDR3 here is CASSFDSGSPYEQYF. In DNA form, the CDR3 reads TGTGCCAGCAGCTTTGATAGCGGGAGTCCTTACGAGCAGTACTTC. Complete variable domain (other parts from reference TRBV7-2 and TRBJ2-7): GAGVSQSPSNKVTEKGKDVELRCDPISGHTALYWYRQSLGQGLEFLIYFQGNSAPDKSGLPSDRFSAERTGGSVSTLTIQRTQQEDSAVYLCASSFDSGSPYEQYFGPGTRLTVT.

As to this clone: A far larger clone lies a single base away; this is likely a read error. This chain uses TRBV5-4 with TRBJ2-3, with 7 bases fitting TRBD1. Germline CDR1 reads SGHNT; CDR2 reads YYREEE (reference sequence). CDR3 length: 15 amino acids. The CDR3 DNA reads as TGTGCCAGCAGCGTGCCGGGACAGAGCACAGATACGCGGTATTTT. Encoded protein: CASSVPGQSTDTRYF.

The chain recombines TRBV5-1 with TRBJ2-5, with 11 bases matching TRBD2. The J segment lost 4 bases and the V segment lost 4 bases, leaving 6 bases of the junction unmatched. The CDR3 spans 15 residues. The V gene's germline CDR1 is SGHRS and CDR2 YFSETQ. The CDR3 region is CASSLSGTSGETQYF. As DNA, the CDR3 is TGCGCCAGCAGCCTATCCGGGACTAGCGGAGAGACCCAGTACTTC.

This CDR3 reads CAISAGSSYNEQFF. The CDR3 nucleotides are TGTGCCATCAGTGCCGGGAGCTCCTACAATGAGCAGTTCTTC. V gene TRBV10-3 combines with J gene TRBJ2-1; D may be TRBD2 (6 bases). Germline V gene sequence: CDR1 ENHRY, CDR2 SYGVKD. The CDR3 sequence is 14 residues long. The ends were cut back, 4 bases at V and 0 bases at J, with 7 bases in the middle.

V is TRBV10-3 and J is TRBJ1-1; maybe TRBD1 (5 bases). The CDR3 is 11 residues long. Germline values: CDR1 ENHRY, CDR2 SYGVKD. The ends were cut back, 6 bases at V and 8 bases at J, with 10 bases in the middle. The CDR3 is CAIRGLEEAFF. In DNA, the CDR3 is TGTGCCATCAGGGGACTAGAAGAAGCTTTCTTT.

The CDR3 nucleotides are TGTGCCAGCAGCCCCGGTCTAGCGGGGACCTACGAGCAGTACTTC. Translated: CASSPGLAGTYEQYF. V gene TRBV13 combines with J gene TRBJ2-7; 9 nucleotides align to TRBD2. The germline V gene encodes CDR1 PRHDT and CDR2 FYEKMQ (reference sequence). V shed 5 bases, J shed 2 bases, and the junction held 7 bases outside the gene matches. The CDR3 runs to 15 residues.

The chain is built from TRBV20-1 and TRBJ2-7; D ambiguous. V was cut by 6 bases and J by 4 bases, with 10 bases left in between. In germline, CDR1 is DFQATT, CDR2 SNEGSKA (reference sequence). The CDR3 spans 11 residues. The CDR3 loop reads CSAESLYEQYF. DNA of the CDR3: TGCAGTGCCGAATCCCTTTACGAGCAGTACTTC.